The clone carrying this T cell receptor (beta chain) was counted ten times or more. Antigen: not known. The sample is drawn from a study of blood T cells in healthy people across ages. Findings and limits, study-wide: Higher diversity, along with more naive CD4+ cells, distinguished long-lived donors from aged donors.

The CDR3 extends over 13 amino acids. V gave up 5 bases and J gave up 1 base, with 6 bases separating them. CDR1 is SGHTA, CDR2 FQGTGA, per germline. It was with a sample-barcoded 5' primer and a J-beta primer mix that a second PCR of roughly 6 to 12 cycles was run. Each CDR3 protein is one row after TCRdb ran MiXCR on the 5' RACE reads. The profile shows approximately 1.5 million distinct CDR3 sequences, roughly a third of them singletons. The TCR was taken from a woman aged 25-40 years in good health. The gene calls are TRBV7-3 and TRBJ2-1; D remains unclear. Sequenced: blood. The CDR3 coding sequence is TGTGCCAGCAGCACGACTTCCTACAATGAGCAGTTCTTC. Translating it yields CASSTTSYNEQFF.